This is a list of T cell receptor beta chains from one sample in a study of blood T cells in healthy people across ages. TCRdb fed the 5' RACE reads into MiXCR, producing one record per CDR3 protein. Of just under 900,000 distinct CDR3 sequences in the sample, 29% were seen once. Sequenced: blood. Receptor source: an elderly woman in good health. Each CDR3 is given with its conserved first and last residue. The order of the fields is CDR3 DNA, CDR3 protein, D gene, clone size, V gene, J gene. A D gene is named only where the DNA matches it firmly. The listing skips clone size in some rows; elsewhere it reads once, few, many or a size class.

CDR3nt: TGTGCCAGCAGACGGGACACCTTGAACACTGAAGCTTTCTTT
CDR3aa: CASRRDTLNTEAFF
d_gene: .
abundance: few
v_gene: TRBV6-6
j_gene: TRBJ1-1

CDR3nt: TGTGCCAGCAGTTATTATACCAGATCTAACTATGGCTACACCTTC
CDR3aa: CASSYYTRSNYGYTF
d_gene: .
abundance: few
v_gene: TRBV6-5
j_gene: TRBJ1-2

CDR3nt: TGTGCCAGCAGTTTAGACCTTATTCGGGGCTACACCTTC
CDR3aa: CASSLDLIRGYTF
d_gene: .
abundance: few
v_gene: TRBV12-3/TRBV12-4
j_gene: TRBJ1-2

CDR3nt: TGTGCCAGCTCACCAACGGATAACAGTAACTATGGCTACACCTTC
CDR3aa: CASSPTDNSNYGYTF
d_gene: .
abundance: many
v_gene: TRBV18
j_gene: TRBJ1-2

CDR3nt: TGTGCCAGCAGTGTATGGCGGGGCAATTACAATGAGCAGTTCTTC
CDR3aa: CASSVWRGNYNEQFF
d_gene: .
abundance: many
v_gene: TRBV2
j_gene: TRBJ2-1

CDR3nt: TGTGCCAGCAGCTTCGGCGCCATAGGGGACACTGAAGCTTTCTTT
CDR3aa: CASSFGAIGDTEAFF
d_gene: .
abundance: .
v_gene: TRBV7-9
j_gene: TRBJ1-1

CDR3nt: TGTGCCAGCAGCTTAGCAGCCTTCCCGAACACTGAAGCTTTCTTT
CDR3aa: CASSLAAFPNTEAFF
d_gene: .
abundance: .
v_gene: TRBV7-2
j_gene: TRBJ1-1

CDR3nt: TGTGCCAGCAGCCCGGACAGGGGCGCCCCGTATGGCTACACCTTC
CDR3aa: CASSPDRGAPYGYTF
d_gene: TRBD1
abundance: many
v_gene: TRBV3-1
j_gene: TRBJ1-2

CDR3nt: TGTGCCAGCTCACCACCTCGGACAGGGCCGGACTATGGCTACACCTTC
CDR3aa: CASSPPRTGPDYGYTF
d_gene: TRBD1
abundance: many
v_gene: TRBV18
j_gene: TRBJ1-2

CDR3nt: TGTGCCACCAGTGCCCACCTATTAAAATTCCGGCGGCTCCCCTATGGCTACACCTTC
CDR3aa: CATSAHLLKFRRLPYGYTF
d_gene: .
abundance: .
v_gene: TRBV24-1
j_gene: TRBJ1-2

CDR3nt: TGTGCCAGCGAGGGGTTTGGAAGCAATCAGCCCCAGCATTTT
CDR3aa: CASEGFGSNQPQHF
d_gene: .
abundance: few
v_gene: TRBV6-6
j_gene: TRBJ1-5

CDR3nt: TGCAGTTGGGGGGCCAGCGGGGGAGTAGATACGCAGTATTTT
CDR3aa: CSWGASGGVDTQYF
d_gene: TRBD2
abundance: .
v_gene: TRBV20-1
j_gene: TRBJ2-3

CDR3nt: TGTGCCTGGAGTGTAGGCCGCAGGTACAATGAGCAGTTCTTC
CDR3aa: CAWSVGRRYNEQFF
d_gene: .
abundance: .
v_gene: TRBV30
j_gene: TRBJ2-1

CDR3nt: TGTGCCAGCAGTGACCGACGGAGGTTCCAAGAGACCCAGTACTTC
CDR3aa: CASSDRRRFQETQYF
d_gene: .
abundance: .
v_gene: TRBV2
j_gene: TRBJ2-5

CDR3nt: TGCGCCAGCAGCTTGGATACGGGGTATGGAAACACCATATATTTT
CDR3aa: CASSLDTGYGNTIYF
d_gene: .
abundance: few
v_gene: TRBV5-1
j_gene: TRBJ1-3

CDR3nt: TGCGCCAGCAGCTCCGGGGGTTCCCAAGAGACCCAGTACTTC
CDR3aa: CASSSGGSQETQYF
d_gene: .
abundance: many
v_gene: TRBV5-1
j_gene: TRBJ2-5

CDR3nt: TGTGCCAGCAGCCCCTGGGGGTCAAATTCACCCCTCCACTTT
CDR3aa: CASSPWGSNSPLHF
d_gene: .
abundance: few
v_gene: TRBV7-9
j_gene: TRBJ1-6

CDR3nt: TGCAGTGCTAGAGATAGGGTAGATCAGCCCCAGCATTTT
CDR3aa: CSARDRVDQPQHF
d_gene: .
abundance: few
v_gene: TRBV20-1
j_gene: TRBJ1-5

CDR3nt: TGCGCCAGCAGCTTCGCGAACAGTAATGAAAAACTGTTTTTT
CDR3aa: CASSFANSNEKLFF
d_gene: .
abundance: few
v_gene: TRBV5-1
j_gene: TRBJ1-4

CDR3nt: TGTGCCAGCAGTGAGGAGGGGACAGATACGCAGTATTTT
CDR3aa: CASSEEGTDTQYF
d_gene: .
abundance: many
v_gene: TRBV25-1
j_gene: TRBJ2-3

CDR3nt: TGTGCCAGTAGTAGATCGACAGGGCCAATCGGGCTAGCGGGGACCGAGCAGTACTTC
CDR3aa: CASSRSTGPIGLAGTEQYF
d_gene: TRBD2
abundance: .
v_gene: TRBV19
j_gene: TRBJ2-7

CDR3nt: TGTGCCAGCAGTTACAAAGAGGGTATTAACTATGGCTACACCTTC
CDR3aa: CASSYKEGINYGYTF
d_gene: .
abundance: few
v_gene: TRBV6-6
j_gene: TRBJ1-2

CDR3nt: TGTGCCTGGAGTTCCCGTGGTCGCATGCCCCAGCATTTT
CDR3aa: CAWSSRGRMPQHF
d_gene: .
abundance: .
v_gene: TRBV30
j_gene: TRBJ1-5

CDR3nt: TGTGCCAGCAGGAAGTGCAGGGGTCAACGCTACGAGCAGTACTTC
CDR3aa: CASRKCRGQRYEQYF
d_gene: .
abundance: .
v_gene: TRBV2
j_gene: TRBJ2-7

CDR3nt: TGCAGTGCTAAGACTTCCCGGGACAGGACCTCCTACGAGCAGTACTTC
CDR3aa: CSAKTSRDRTSYEQYF
d_gene: TRBD1
abundance: .
v_gene: TRBV20-1
j_gene: TRBJ2-7

CDR3nt: TGTGCCAGCAGTTACTCACGACTAGCGGGAGCCTACGAGCAGTACTTC
CDR3aa: CASSYSRLAGAYEQYF
d_gene: TRBD2
abundance: many
v_gene: TRBV6-2/TRBV6-3
j_gene: TRBJ2-7

CDR3nt: TGTGCCAGCAGCCATATAGGGCCCCAGCGCCCCCCGTACTTC
CDR3aa: CASSHIGPQRPPYF
d_gene: .
abundance: few
v_gene: TRBV2
j_gene: TRBJ2-5

CDR3nt: TGCAGCGTTGAATCTCCTTACAGGGCCCAAGAGACCCAGTACTTC
CDR3aa: CSVESPYRAQETQYF
d_gene: .
abundance: many
v_gene: TRBV29-1
j_gene: TRBJ2-5

CDR3nt: TGTGCCAGCAGTTTAGGGGGCCCCCGGGGAATAGCAGATGCGCAGTATTTT
CDR3aa: CASSLGGPRGIADAQYF
d_gene: .
abundance: .
v_gene: TRBV12-3/TRBV12-4
j_gene: TRBJ2-3

CDR3nt: TGTGCCAGCAGCTTATTCGCGGGGAGCTCCTACAATGAGCAGTTCTTC
CDR3aa: CASSLFAGSSYNEQFF
d_gene: .
abundance: many
v_gene: TRBV11-2
j_gene: TRBJ2-1

CDR3nt: TGTGCCAGCAGTGTCGGGGGAGGTAGTCAGCCCCAGCATTTT
CDR3aa: CASSVGGGSQPQHF
d_gene: .
abundance: .
v_gene: TRBV6-4
j_gene: TRBJ1-5

CDR3nt: TGTGCCAGCAGCCCCTACAGGGTTTGGTATGGCTACACCTTC
CDR3aa: CASSPYRVWYGYTF
d_gene: .
abundance: .
v_gene: TRBV3-1
j_gene: TRBJ1-2

CDR3nt: TGTGCCACCAGCAGAGACATTAACTATGGCTACACCTTC
CDR3aa: CATSRDINYGYTF
d_gene: .
abundance: many
v_gene: TRBV15
j_gene: TRBJ1-2

CDR3nt: TGTGCCACCAGTGATTCCGGGACAGGGTATCACGAGCAGTTCTTC
CDR3aa: CATSDSGTGYHEQFF
d_gene: TRBD1
abundance: many
v_gene: TRBV24-1
j_gene: TRBJ2-1

CDR3nt: TGTGCCAGCAGCCAAACCGACAGGGGTAATCAGCCCCAGCATTTT
CDR3aa: CASSQTDRGNQPQHF
d_gene: TRBD1
abundance: many
v_gene: TRBV3-1
j_gene: TRBJ1-5

CDR3nt: TGTGCCAGCAGCGGTGTGTCCTACACCTTC
CDR3aa: CASSGVSYTF
d_gene: .
abundance: .
v_gene: TRBV11-2
j_gene: TRBJ1-2

CDR3nt: TGTGCCACCAGTGATAGATCAGGCAGCTATGGCTACACCTTC
CDR3aa: CATSDRSGSYGYTF
d_gene: .
abundance: many
v_gene: TRBV24-1
j_gene: TRBJ1-2

CDR3nt: TGCAGTGCTAGAGATCTCTGGGGGACTAGCCGAAAAAGCTCCTACAATGAGCAGTTCTTC
CDR3aa: CSARDLWGTSRKSSYNEQFF
d_gene: TRBD2
abundance: .
v_gene: TRBV20-1
j_gene: TRBJ2-1

CDR3nt: TGTGCCAGCAGCCCCCGGGATAAAGGACAGGGGGACTATGGCTACACCTTC
CDR3aa: CASSPRDKGQGDYGYTF
d_gene: TRBD1
abundance: .
v_gene: TRBV9
j_gene: TRBJ1-2

CDR3nt: TGTGCCAGCAGCTTTGGGGGGGGGGTTTACATTCAGTACTTC
CDR3aa: CASSFGGGVYIQYF
d_gene: TRBD2
abundance: few
v_gene: TRBV11-3
j_gene: TRBJ2-4